Listed here are 30 T cell receptor beta chains from one sample, sequenced in a study of blood T cell repertoires in COVID-19. Assay: immunoSEQ multiplex PCR; the TCRdb copy retains only in-frame clones and omits some. The data show over 85,000 clones, around nine tenths seen once. The sequenced material came from peripheral blood. These TCRs come from a man aged 40-49 years with acute or convalescent COVID-19.

Comments on this clone: This sample also contains other DNA sequences that code for the same CDR3. The chain joins TRBV7-9 to TRBJ1-4; 8 bases fit TRBD1. Trimming took 5 bases from V and 0 from J; bases not matched to a gene: 5. The CDR3 is made up of 16 amino acids. From germline, CDR1 is SEHNR and CDR2 FQNEAQ (reference sequence). CDR3 sequence reads: CASSPSGQATNEKLFF. In nucleotides, the CDR3 is TGTGCCAGCAGCCCATCGGGACAGGCAACTAATGAAAAACTGTTTTTT. Together with reference TRBV7-9 and TRBJ1-4, the CDR3 gives the full variable domain: DTGVSQNPRHKITKRGQNVTFRCDPISEHNRLYWYRQTLGQGPEFLTYFQNEAQLEKSRLLSDRFSAERPKGSFSTLEIQRTEQGDSAMYLCASSPSGQATNEKLFFGSGTQLSVL.

V usage is TRBV5-1 and J usage is TRBJ2-2, with D possibly being TRBD1 (6 bases). CDR3 length equals 15 residues. Germline CDR1 and CDR2: SGHRS and YFSETQ. V dropped 4 bases and J dropped 0 bases, with 10 bases sitting between them. CDR3 protein: CASSPAGANTGELFF. The CDR3 nucleotides are TGCGCCAGCAGCCCCGCAGGGGCGAACACCGGGGAGCTGTTTTTT. Supplemented by reference TRBV5-1 and TRBJ2-2, the full variable domain reads KAGVTQTPRYLIKTRGQQVTLSCSPISGHRSVSWYQQTPGQGLQFLFEYFSETQRNKGNFPGRFSGRQFSNSRSEMNVSTLELGDSALYLCASSPAGANTGELFFGEGSRLTVL.

CDR3: CASSSSEGGELFF. The CDR3 nucleotides are TGTGCCAGCAGTAGTTCAGAGGGCGGGGAGCTGTTTTTT. This sequence joins TRBV6-2 or TRBV6-3 and TRBJ2-2; possible D gene TRBD2, 5 bases. The CDR3 extends over 13 amino acids. Germline V gene data show CDR1 as MNHEY and CDR2 as SVGEGT. Trimming stripped 5 bases from V and 7 bases from J, with 11 bases between.

The V and J genes are TRBV18 and TRBJ2-1; no clear D gene. V lost 2 bases to trimming and J lost 3 bases, with 17 bases between them. This CDR3 is 17 amino acids long. CDR1 is KGHSH, CDR2 LQKENI, per germline. The CDR3 loop is CASSPAAPTVVYNEQFF. DNA for the CDR3: TGTGCCAGCTCACCAGCGGCCCCCACGGTGGTCTACAATGAGCAGTTCTTC. Complete variable domain (other parts from reference TRBV18 and TRBJ2-1): NAGVMQNPRHLVRRRGQEARLRCSPMKGHSHVYWYRQLPEEGLKFMVYLQKENIIDESGMPKERFSAEFPKEGPSILRIQQVVRGDSAAYFCASSPAAPTVVYNEQFFGPGTRLTVL.

The V and J genes are TRBV9 and TRBJ2-2; maybe TRBD2 (7 bases). CDR3 length: 15 residues. Germline lookup yields CDR1 SGDLS and CDR2 YYNGEE. V lost 3 bases and J 4 bases, leaving 13 bases between the germline ends. CDR3 in amino acids: CASSGGGGATGELFF. In DNA, the CDR3 is TGTGCCAGCAGCGGGGGGGGCGGAGCCACCGGGGAGCTGTTTTTT.

The rearrangement joins TRBV18 to TRBJ1-6; 7 bases align to TRBD1. Germline V gene sequence: CDR1 KGHSH, CDR2 LQKENI. V trimming: 4 bases; J trimming: 10 bases; junction bases outside the gene matches: 7. CDR3 size: 14 residues. The CDR3 nucleotides are TGTGCCAGCTCACAGACACAGGGGCGGTCACCCCTCCACTTT. It specifies CASSQTQGRSPLHF. The variable domain in full, with the rest retrieved from reference TRBV18 and TRBJ1-6, is NAGVMQNPRHLVRRRGQEARLRCSPMKGHSHVYWYRQLPEEGLKFMVYLQKENIIDESGMPKERFSAEFPKEGPSILRIQQVVRGDSAAYFCASSQTQGRSPLHFGNGTRLTVT.

V gene TRBV29-1 combines with J gene TRBJ2-1; maybe TRBD2 (5 bases). This CDR3 comprises 13 residues. CDR1 is SQVTM and CDR2 is ANQGSEA in the germline V gene. V lost 7 bases and J 4 bases, leaving 14 bases between the germline ends. The CDR3 nucleotides are TGCAGCGCACTTGGAGGCAGGTACAATGAGCAGTTCTTC. It codes for CSALGGRYNEQFF.

The V and J genes are TRBV4-1 and TRBJ2-1, with D possibly TRBD2 on 5 matching bases. The V gene's germline CDR1 is MGHRA and CDR2 YSYEKL. The V gene lost 2 bases and the J gene lost 8 bases, with 7 bases spanning the gap. The CDR3 spans 12 residues. The CDR3 bases are TGCGCCAGCAGCCAAAACGGGGATGAGCAGTTCTTC. Its translation: CASSQNGDEQFF.

This rearrangement joins TRBV19 to TRBJ1-5; 7 bases map to TRBD1. The germline CDR1 and CDR2 sequences are LNHDA and SQIVND (reference sequence). The CDR3 is 15 amino acids. Trimming at V came to 4 bases and at J to 6 bases, leaving 9 bases not matched to a gene. The CDR3 spells CASSTRQGSVQPQHF. The DNA of the CDR3 is TGTGCCAGTAGTACCCGACAGGGTAGCGTTCAGCCCCAGCATTTT.

The rearrangement uses TRBV19 and TRBJ1-1, with 9 bases that match TRBD1. V was clipped by 4 bases and J by 5 bases; unmatched bases: 5. CDR3 size: 14 residues. Germline V gene sequence: CDR1 LNHDA, CDR2 SQIVND (reference sequence). The CDR3 DNA reads TGTGCCAGTAGTAGGTACAGGGGGCGTACTGAAGCTTTCTTT. The encoded protein is CASSRYRGRTEAFF.

This clone was found a few times. The V and J genes are TRBV7-2 and TRBJ1-2; the match to TRBD1 covers 10 bases. V shed 2 bases and J 2 bases; nucleotides not matched to a gene: 5. Germline values: CDR1 SGHTA, CDR2 FQGNSA. The CDR3 runs 16 residues. CDR3: CASSLQPGQGNYGYTF. The DNA of the CDR3 is TGTGCCAGCAGCTTACAACCGGGACAGGGGAACTATGGCTACACCTTC.

The V gene is TRBV20-1, the J gene TRBJ1-1, with unresolved D. Trimming took off 3 bases at V and 3 bases at J, with 11 bases between the two ends. CDR1 and CDR2 (germline): DFQATT, SNEGSKA (reference sequence). The length of the CDR3 is 13 residues. This CDR3 reads CSASVPADTEAFF. For the CDR3, the DNA is TGCAGTGCTAGTGTTCCGGCGGACACTGAAGCTTTCTTT.

On this clone: This sample also contains other DNA sequences that code for the same CDR3. The chain is built from TRBV5-1 and TRBJ2-2; D not resolved. Germline lookup yields CDR1 SGHRS and CDR2 YFSETQ. The CDR3 consists of 14 residues. Trimming pared 0 bases from V and 4 bases from J, leaving 7 bases between. The CDR3 DNA follows: TGCGCCAGCAGCTTGGGAGAGTCCACCGGGGAGCTGTTTTTT. It yields the protein CASSLGESTGELFF.

This clone appeared a single time. The genes are TRBV7-9 and TRBJ1-1, with no clear D. The CDR3 length is 13 residues. Germline CDR1 reads SEHNR; CDR2 reads FQNEAQ (reference sequence). With 3 bases removed from V and 0 bases from J, the gap between germline ends came to 5 bases. The CDR3 region is CASSFGMNTEAFF. In DNA form, the CDR3 reads TGTGCCAGCAGCTTCGGGATGAACACTGAAGCTTTCTTT. The variable domain in full, with the rest retrieved from reference TRBV7-9 and TRBJ1-1, is DTGVSQNPRHKITKRGQNVTFRCDPISEHNRLYWYRQTLGQGPEFLTYFQNEAQLEKSRLLSDRFSAERPKGSFSTLEIQRTEQGDSAMYLCASSFGMNTEAFFGQGTRLTVV.

The V call is TRBV5-1, the J call TRBJ1-5; D unresolved. Germline loops: CDR1 SGHRS, CDR2 YFSETQ. The CDR3 covers 17 residues. Deletions cut 4 bases from V and 0 bases from J, with 17 bases between. This chain's CDR3 is CASSPTGSQDSNQPQHF. In nucleotides, the CDR3 is TGCGCCAGCAGCCCAACGGGGTCGCAGGATAGCAATCAGCCCCAGCATTTT.

V is TRBV6-1 and J is TRBJ1-5; D unresolved. CDR3 length: 16 residues. V lost 1 base to trimming and J lost 0 bases, with 10 bases between them. CDR1 and CDR2 (germline): MNHNS, SASEGT. The CDR3 reads CASSEGSRYSNQPQHF. CDR3 DNA sequence: TGTGCCAGCAGTGAAGGATCCAGATATAGCAATCAGCCCCAGCATTTT.

The chain links TRBV5-1 to TRBJ1-1; TRBD1 agrees at 11 bases. CDR3 length equals 14 residues. Unmatched junction bases numbered 4, after V lost 4 bases and J lost 5 bases. Germline CDR1 is SGHRS and CDR2 is YFSETQ. The CDR3 region has the DNA TGCGCCAGCAGCGAGGGACAGGGGGATACTGAAGCTTTCTTT. Residues: CASSEGQGDTEAFF.

The J gene is TRBJ1-5, the V gene TRBV15, with 10 bases that match TRBD1. Germline values: CDR1 LNHNV, CDR2 YYDKDF (reference sequence). Losses at the gene ends were 1 base for V and 6 bases for J; bases not matched to a gene: 9. This CDR3 is 17 amino acids long. The CDR3 DNA sequence: TGTGCCACCAGCAGAGCGACAGGGGGCAGCTTTGGTCAGCCCCAGCATTTT. Translation gives CATSRATGGSFGQPQHF.

V usage is TRBV6-1 and J usage is TRBJ1-2; 8 nucleotides match TRBD1. V lost 0 bases and J lost 4; bases outside the gene matches: 7. Germline V lookup: CDR1 MNHNS, CDR2 SASEGT. There are 16 residues in the CDR3. The CDR3 bases are TGTGCCAGCAGTGAAGCCGCGGGACAGGCTGGCTATGGCTACACCTTC. Its protein is CASSEAAGQAGYGYTF.

The chain carries TRBV5-4 and TRBJ2-2; no definite D call. There are 13 residues in the CDR3. CDR1 is SGHNT and CDR2 is YYREEE in the germline V gene (reference sequence). Between the trimmed V and J ends, which lost 0 bases and 6 bases, there was a span of 6 bases. The CDR3 is CASSLERAGELFF. The CDR3 DNA follows: TGTGCCAGCAGCTTGGAGAGAGCCGGGGAGCTGTTTTTT.

Written as DNA, the CDR3 is TGTGCCAGCAGGGGGACAGGGGCCGCCGGGGAGCTGTTTTTT. Translating it yields CASRGTGAAGELFF. The V gene is TRBV2, the J gene TRBJ2-2; TRBD1 agrees at 10 bases. With V trimmed by 6 bases and J by 6 bases, 4 bases remained unmatched. The germline CDR1 and CDR2 sequences are SNHLY and FYNNEI. The CDR3 runs 14 residues.

V is TRBV5-6 and J is TRBJ1-2; 8 bases align to TRBD1. Looked up from germline, CDR1 is SGHDT and CDR2 is YYEEEE. CDR3 size: 14 residues. Trimming at V came to 3 bases and at J to 2 bases, leaving 3 bases not matched to a gene. CDR3 DNA sequence: TGTGCCAGCAGCTACGCAGGGGGCAACTATGGCTACACCTTC. Amino acids: CASSYAGGNYGYTF.

CDR3 nucleotide sequence: TGTGCCAGCAGCCCCAAGGAGATGGTTGAAGCTTTCTTT. Encoded protein: CASSPKEMVEAFF. The chain links TRBV11-2 to TRBJ1-1; D remains unclear. The V end was cut by 5 bases, the J end by 7 bases, with 14 bases between. Germline loops: CDR1 SGHAT, CDR2 FQNNGV. CDR3 length: 13 amino acids.

This chain joins TRBV2 and TRBJ1-6, with 9 bases identical to TRBD1. With V trimmed by 3 bases and J by 14 bases, 20 bases remained unmatched. The length of the CDR3 is 18 residues. Germline V gene lookup returns CDR1 SNHLY and CDR2 FYNNEI. The CDR3: CASSDLGTGSFLSAALHF. DNA of the CDR3: TGTGCCAGCAGTGATTTGGGGACAGGGTCGTTCCTTAGTGCGGCCCTCCACTTT.

V gene TRBV27 combines with J gene TRBJ1-6; D unclear. V was trimmed by 2 bases and J by 7 bases, leaving 15 bases between them. CDR3 length equals 16 residues. Germline V lookup: CDR1 MNHEY, CDR2 SMNVEV (reference sequence). Here the CDR3 reads CASSLKSGVGNSPLHF. DNA for the CDR3: TGTGCCAGCAGTTTAAAGTCGGGAGTTGGGAATTCACCCCTCCACTTT.

This clone was detected only a few times. The chain combines TRBV12-5 with TRBJ2-2; 7 positions match TRBD1. CDR1 LGHNT and CDR2 FRNRAP come from the germline V gene. There are 14 residues in the CDR3. J lost 7 bases, V lost 7 bases, and 9 bases had no gene match. Here the CDR3 DNA reads TGTGCTAGTGCTGAGGGGGCCCCACGCGGGGAGCTGTTTTTT. Protein: CASAEGAPRGELFF. The complete variable domain, with remaining parts taken from reference TRBV12-5 and TRBJ2-2, reads DARVTQTPRHKVTEMGQEVTMRCQPILGHNTVFWYRQTMMQGLELLAYFRNRAPLDDSGMPKDRFSAEMPDATLATLKIQPSEPRDSAVYFCASAEGAPRGELFFGEGSRLTVL.

The rearrangement links TRBV19 to TRBJ2-1; 7 bases are a match to TRBD1. V trimming: 5 bases; J trimming: 16 bases; junction bases outside the gene matches: 14. From germline, CDR1 is LNHDA and CDR2 SQIVND (reference sequence). The CDR3 is 13 residues long. CDR3 in DNA: TGTGCCAGTAGTTCAAAGAACAGGGGTTCTAAATTCTTC. Encoded protein: CASSSKNRGSKFF.

The V and J genes are TRBV9 and TRBJ2-5; possible D gene TRBD1, 6 bases. The CDR3 spans 13 residues. V lost 3 bases, J lost 7 bases, and 13 bases lay in between. Germline V CDR1 and CDR2: SGDLS, YYNGEE. Here the CDR3 DNA reads TGTGCCAGCAGCGACCGGGACAAAGGGACCCAGTACTTC. It yields the protein CASSDRDKGTQYF.

The rearrangement joins TRBV5-4 to TRBJ1-1; TRBD1 aligns across 7 bases. The CDR3 has 16 amino acids. Germline V lookup: CDR1 SGHNT, CDR2 YYREEE (reference sequence). V shed 4 bases, J shed 4 bases, and the junction held 13 bases outside the gene matches. DNA for the CDR3: TGTGCCAGCAGCCTGGGGGCATACAGGGGAGGCACTGAAGCTTTCTTT. It encodes CASSLGAYRGGTEAFF.

This rearrangement joins TRBV27 to TRBJ1-1, with 8 bases matching TRBD1. Germline assignment: CDR1 MNHEY and CDR2 SMNVEV (reference sequence). V trimming: 7 bases; J trimming: 4 bases; junction bases outside the gene matches: 5. The CDR3 runs 13 residues. The CDR3 region has the DNA TGTGCCAGCAAAACAGGGGGAAGCACTGAAGCTTTCTTT. It specifies CASKTGGSTEAFF.